These T cell receptor beta chains were read from a single sample in a study of shared clonotypes between healthy human individuals. Profiled with immunoSEQ multiplex PCR; TCRdb holds only in-frame clones, not every one. The sample lists approximately 480,000 clones; over 75% were seen once. The sequencing sample was made of PBMCs. All receptors come from a woman aged 40 to 55 in good health. Some clones in this sample may be carry-over from other donors' samples. Each CDR3 is given with its conserved first and last residue. The order of the fields is J gene, clone size, D gene, V gene, CDR3 protein, CDR3 DNA. The D gene is left open where the match is weak. The size of a clone is reported for some rows only, either as once, few or many, or as a class for expanded clones.

j_call: TRBJ1-5
clone_size: NA
d_call: TRBD1
v_call: TRBV11-2
cdr3_aa: CASSPGQGAQPQHF
cdr3_nt: TGTGCCAGCAGCCCGGGACAGGGGGCTCAGCCCCAGCATTTT

j_call: TRBJ2-3
clone_size: NA
d_call: NA
v_call: TRBV7-8
cdr3_aa: CASSPGPLSTDTQYF
cdr3_nt: TGTGCCAGCAGCCCGGGCCCCCTAAGCACAGATACGCAGTATTTT

j_call: TRBJ1-3
clone_size: few
d_call: NA
v_call: TRBV30
cdr3_aa: CAWSEWSYSGNTIYF
cdr3_nt: TGTGCCTGGAGTGAATGGTCGTACTCTGGAAACACCATATATTTT

j_call: TRBJ2-7
clone_size: NA
d_call: TRBD1
v_call: TRBV19
cdr3_aa: CASGQGTVYEQYF
cdr3_nt: TGTGCCAGTGGACAGGGGACCGTCTACGAGCAGTACTTC

j_call: TRBJ1-3
clone_size: NA
d_call: TRBD1
v_call: TRBV5-4
cdr3_aa: CASSRTGAGNTIYF
cdr3_nt: TGTGCCAGCAGCCGTACAGGGGCTGGAAACACCATATATTTT

j_call: TRBJ2-7
clone_size: NA
d_call: NA
v_call: TRBV30
cdr3_aa: CAWSPTSYEQYF
cdr3_nt: TGTGCCTGGAGTCCAACCTCCTACGAGCAGTACTTC

j_call: TRBJ2-1
clone_size: NA
d_call: NA
v_call: TRBV15
cdr3_aa: CATSRDRLSYNEQFF
cdr3_nt: TGTGCCACCAGCAGAGATCGACTATCCTACAATGAGCAGTTCTTC

j_call: TRBJ2-7
clone_size: many
d_call: NA
v_call: TRBV28
cdr3_aa: CASGRPDFEQYF
cdr3_nt: TGTGCCAGCGGACGGCCTGACTTCGAGCAGTACTTC

j_call: TRBJ1-4
clone_size: NA
d_call: NA
v_call: TRBV7-8
cdr3_aa: CASSYAGTGEKLFF
cdr3_nt: TGTGCCAGCAGCTACGCCGGGACGGGCGAAAAACTGTTTTTT

j_call: TRBJ2-3
clone_size: NA
d_call: NA
v_call: TRBV7-3
cdr3_aa: CASSLIGADTQYF
cdr3_nt: TGTGCCAGCAGCTTAATAGGAGCAGATACGCAGTATTTT

j_call: TRBJ1-4
clone_size: NA
d_call: NA
v_call: TRBV7-9
cdr3_aa: CASSLEGGIKLFF
cdr3_nt: TGTGCCAGCAGCTTAGAGGGGGGAATCAAACTGTTTTTT

j_call: TRBJ1-5
clone_size: NA
d_call: NA
v_call: TRBV28
cdr3_aa: CASSLWGGDQPQHF
cdr3_nt: TGTGCCAGCAGTTTATGGGGAGGGGATCAGCCCCAGCATTTT

j_call: TRBJ2-5
clone_size: NA
d_call: NA
v_call: TRBV18
cdr3_aa: CASSPGLQETQYF
cdr3_nt: TGTGCCAGCTCACCAGGGCTTCAAGAGACCCAGTACTTC

j_call: TRBJ1-1
clone_size: NA
d_call: TRBD1
v_call: TRBV7-9
cdr3_aa: CASSPGQGSEAFF
cdr3_nt: TGTGCCAGCAGCCCGGGACAGGGCTCTGAAGCTTTCTTT

j_call: TRBJ1-5
clone_size: NA
d_call: NA
v_call: TRBV5-5
cdr3_aa: CASSLGLLGGAQHF
cdr3_nt: TGTGCCAGCAGCTTGGGACTCCTGGGGGGGGCCCAGCATTTT

j_call: TRBJ2-7
clone_size: NA
d_call: NA
v_call: TRBV28
cdr3_aa: CASSRSRDSYEQYF
cdr3_nt: TGTGCCAGCAGTAGAAGTCGGGACTCCTACGAGCAGTACTTC

j_call: TRBJ1-1
clone_size: NA
d_call: TRBD1
v_call: TRBV29-1
cdr3_aa: CRTRTGNTEAFF
cdr3_nt: TGCAGGACCCGGACAGGGAACACTGAAGCTTTCTTT

j_call: TRBJ2-2
clone_size: NA
d_call: TRBD1
v_call: TRBV5-1
cdr3_aa: CASSLQDRVTGELFF
cdr3_nt: TGCGCCAGCAGCTTACAGGACAGGGTCACCGGGGAGCTGTTTTTT

j_call: TRBJ2-7
clone_size: NA
d_call: NA
v_call: TRBV7-2
cdr3_aa: CASTLSPFAYEQYF
cdr3_nt: TGTGCCAGCACCCTTTCCCCCTTTGCCTACGAGCAGTACTTC

j_call: TRBJ1-1
clone_size: many
d_call: TRBD1
v_call: TRBV5-4
cdr3_aa: CASTFGDRNTEAFF
cdr3_nt: TGTGCCAGCACCTTCGGGGACAGGAACACTGAAGCTTTCTTT

j_call: TRBJ2-3
clone_size: NA
d_call: NA
v_call: TRBV29-1
cdr3_aa: CSVEDTSQGPDTQYF
cdr3_nt: TGCAGCGTTGAAGATACATCTCAAGGGCCAGATACGCAGTATTTT

j_call: TRBJ2-1
clone_size: NA
d_call: TRBD1
v_call: TRBV2
cdr3_aa: CASSSHGPGQGGNEQFF
cdr3_nt: TGTGCCAGCAGTTCCCACGGCCCGGGACAGGGAGGTAATGAGCAGTTCTTC

j_call: TRBJ2-7
clone_size: NA
d_call: NA
v_call: TRBV5-1
cdr3_aa: CASSPRQLGYEQYF
cdr3_nt: TGCGCCAGCAGCCCAAGACAGTTAGGTTACGAGCAGTACTTC

j_call: TRBJ2-3
clone_size: NA
d_call: NA
v_call: TRBV5-1
cdr3_aa: CASSLEAGPTDTQYF
cdr3_nt: TGCGCCAGCAGCTTGGAAGCTGGCCCCACAGATACGCAGTATTTT

j_call: TRBJ1-1
clone_size: NA
d_call: NA
v_call: TRBV5-1
cdr3_aa: CASSLAVGNTEAFF
cdr3_nt: TGCGCCAGCAGCTTGGCCGTAGGGAACACTGAAGCTTTCTTT

j_call: TRBJ2-1
clone_size: NA
d_call: TRBD2
v_call: TRBV5-6
cdr3_aa: CASSWGLAGANNEQFF
cdr3_nt: TGTGCCAGCAGCTGGGGACTAGCGGGAGCGAACAATGAGCAGTTCTTC

j_call: TRBJ2-3
clone_size: NA
d_call: NA
v_call: TRBV9
cdr3_aa: CASSVAGTDTQYF
cdr3_nt: TGTGCCAGCAGCGTAGCGGGAACAGATACGCAGTATTTT

j_call: TRBJ2-7
clone_size: NA
d_call: NA
v_call: TRBV27
cdr3_aa: CASSFTGNTGLYEQYF
cdr3_nt: TGTGCCAGCAGTTTTACGGGCAACACTGGACTTTACGAGCAGTACTTC

j_call: TRBJ1-3
clone_size: NA
d_call: NA
v_call: TRBV15
cdr3_aa: CATSNFRGTDTIYF
cdr3_nt: TGTGCCACCAGCAATTTCAGGGGTACGGACACCATATATTTT

j_call: TRBJ2-7
clone_size: NA
d_call: NA
v_call: TRBV15
cdr3_aa: CATSRLRGPYEQYF
cdr3_nt: TGTGCCACCAGCAGACTCCGGGGCCCGTACGAGCAGTACTTC

j_call: TRBJ2-7
clone_size: NA
d_call: NA
v_call: TRBV7-9
cdr3_aa: CASSTQLGGLYEQYF
cdr3_nt: TGTGCCAGCAGCACGCAACTAGGGGGGTTATACGAGCAGTACTTC

j_call: TRBJ1-4
clone_size: NA
d_call: TRBD1
v_call: TRBV28
cdr3_aa: CASSPRGTGTEKLFF
cdr3_nt: TGTGCCAGCAGTCCGCGCGGGACAGGCACCGAAAAACTGTTTTTT

j_call: TRBJ2-4
clone_size: NA
d_call: NA
v_call: TRBV6-5
cdr3_aa: CASTTSGAKNIQYF
cdr3_nt: TGTGCCAGCACCACCTCGGGGGCCAAAAACATTCAGTACTTC

j_call: TRBJ2-7
clone_size: NA
d_call: TRBD1
v_call: TRBV10-3
cdr3_aa: CAIRQTGDSYEQYF
cdr3_nt: TGTGCCATCAGGCAGACAGGGGACTCCTACGAGCAGTACTTC

j_call: TRBJ1-2
clone_size: NA
d_call: TRBD1
v_call: TRBV29-1
cdr3_aa: CSVDDRGKYGYTF
cdr3_nt: TGCAGCGTTGATGACAGGGGAAAGTATGGCTACACCTTC